This T cell receptor beta chain was profiled in a study of radiotherapy plus CTLA-4 blockade in lung cancer. Study-level information: Disease control reached 31%, with objective responses in around 20%.

There are 15 residues in the CDR3. J lost 6 bases, V lost 0 bases, and 7 bases had no gene match. From germline, CDR1 is MNHEY and CDR2 SVGAGI. Study-wide results and caveats: Clones of tumor-derived TCRs expanded in blood after radiotherapy plus ipilimumab. Interferon-beta and early blood T cell clone dynamics reportedly predicted response best.

Details on this clone: Its antigen is not identified.

Patients in the study, people with chemo-refractory metastatic non-small-cell lung cancer, received focal radiation plus ipilimumab CTLA-4 blockade. Here immunoSEQ multiplex PCR was the method, and the copy in TCRdb shows in-frame clones only, minus some. The top ten clones hold 3.2% of a sample with some 52,000 clones, more than 60% of them seen once. This sequence originates from a human donor with non-small cell lung cancer who had a partial response to radiotherapy plus ipilimumab. The V call is TRBV6-5, the J call TRBJ2-7, with TRBD1 matching over 8 bases. The sample was peripheral blood, taken from a patient treated with radiotherapy plus ipilimumab. The CDR3 region is CASSYSGRGLFEQYF. CDR3 in DNA: TGTGCCAGCAGTTACTCCGGCAGGGGGCTCTTCGAGCAGTACTTC.